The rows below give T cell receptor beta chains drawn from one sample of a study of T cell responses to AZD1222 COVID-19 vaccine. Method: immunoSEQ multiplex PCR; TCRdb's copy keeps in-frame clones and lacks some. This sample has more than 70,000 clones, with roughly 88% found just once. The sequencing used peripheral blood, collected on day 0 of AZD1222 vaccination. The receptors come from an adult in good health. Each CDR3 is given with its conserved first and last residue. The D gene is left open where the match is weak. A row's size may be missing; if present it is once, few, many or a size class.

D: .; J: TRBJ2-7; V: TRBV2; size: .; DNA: TGTGCCAGCTCTCAGGACTCCTACGAGCAGTACTTC; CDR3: CASSQDSYEQYF
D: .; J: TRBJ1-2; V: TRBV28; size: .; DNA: TGTGCCAGCAGTTTCAACCTATATGGCTACACCTTC; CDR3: CASSFNLYGYTF
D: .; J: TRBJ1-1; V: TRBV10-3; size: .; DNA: TGTGCCATCAGTGAGGGGGGGATCACGAACACTGAAGCTTTCTTT; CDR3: CAISEGGITNTEAFF
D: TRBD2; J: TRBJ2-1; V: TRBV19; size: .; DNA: TGTGCCAGTAGTACCCGACTAGCGGGAGAGTCCCGCTGGAATGAGCAGTTCTTC; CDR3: CASSTRLAGESRWNEQFF
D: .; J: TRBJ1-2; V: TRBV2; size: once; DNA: TGTGCCAGCAGTGATTGGAGGGTTAGTGGCTACACCTTC; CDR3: CASSDWRVSGYTF
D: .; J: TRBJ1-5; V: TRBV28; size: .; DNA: TGTGCCAGCATGGAGGGAGGAAGCAATCAGCCCCAGCATTTT; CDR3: CASMEGGSNQPQHF
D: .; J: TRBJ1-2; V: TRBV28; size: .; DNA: TGTGCCAGCAAGGGAGGGTTCTGGGGCTACACCTTC; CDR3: CASKGGFWGYTF
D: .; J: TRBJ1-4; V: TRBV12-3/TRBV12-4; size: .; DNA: TGTGCCAGCACCGGGACTTGGGAAAAACTGTTTTTT; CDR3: CASTGTWEKLFF
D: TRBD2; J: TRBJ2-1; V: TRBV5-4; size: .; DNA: TGTGCCAGCAGCTTGGAGGGACTAGCGGCTAATGAGCAGTTCTTC; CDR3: CASSLEGLAANEQFF
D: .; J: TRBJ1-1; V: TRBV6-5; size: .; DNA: TGTGCCAGCAGACCTCCCTCAGGGAACACTGAAGCTTTCTTT; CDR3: CASRPPSGNTEAFF
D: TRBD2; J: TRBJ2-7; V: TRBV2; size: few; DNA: TGTGCCAGCGAGCGGGAGGCCCAGGTCGAGCAGTACTTC; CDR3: CASEREAQVEQYF
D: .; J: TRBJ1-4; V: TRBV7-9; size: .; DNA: TGTGCCAGCAGCTTAGAGGAGGCAACTAATGAAAAACTGTTTTTT; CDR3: CASSLEEATNEKLFF
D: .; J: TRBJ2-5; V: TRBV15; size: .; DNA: TGTGCCACCAGCAGAGATCGGTTTTGGGGGAGGGAGACCCAGTACTTC; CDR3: CATSRDRFWGRETQYF
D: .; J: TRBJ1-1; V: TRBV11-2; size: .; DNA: TGTGCCAGCAGCGCTAACCGGATCAGACAGGCGGAAGCTTTCTTT; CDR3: CASSANRIRQAEAFF
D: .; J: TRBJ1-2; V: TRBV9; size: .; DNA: TGTGCCAGCAGCGTAGGAGGGACTGACTATGGCTACACCTTC; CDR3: CASSVGGTDYGYTF
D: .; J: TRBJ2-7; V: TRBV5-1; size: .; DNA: TGCGCCAGCAGCCCCACGGCCGGGAGCTCCTACGAGCAGTACTTC; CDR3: CASSPTAGSSYEQYF
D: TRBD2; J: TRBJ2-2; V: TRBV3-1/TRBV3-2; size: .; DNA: TGTGCCAGCAGCCAGACTAGCGGGAGATCCGCGAACACCGGGGAGCTGTTTTTT; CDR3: CASSQTSGRSANTGELFF
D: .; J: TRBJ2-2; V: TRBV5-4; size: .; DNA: TGTGCCAGCAGCGACAAGACGAACACCGGGGAGCTGTTTTTT; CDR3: CASSDKTNTGELFF
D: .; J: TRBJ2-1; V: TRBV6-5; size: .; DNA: TGTGCCAGCAGTTACTCGTTGGTAAGCTCCTACAATGAGCAGTTCTTC; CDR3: CASSYSLVSSYNEQFF
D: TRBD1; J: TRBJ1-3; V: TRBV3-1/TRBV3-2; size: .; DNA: TGTGCCAGCAGCCTCTTTACAGGGGGAAGCGGAAACACCATATATTTT; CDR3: CASSLFTGGSGNTIYF
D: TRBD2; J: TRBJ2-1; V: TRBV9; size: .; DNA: TGTGCCAGCAGCGTAGAGACTAGCGGTTACAATGAGCAGTTCTTC; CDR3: CASSVETSGYNEQFF
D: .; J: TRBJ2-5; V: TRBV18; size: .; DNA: TGTGCCAGCTCTCCTTGGGGTCTAGAGACCCAGTACTTC; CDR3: CASSPWGLETQYF
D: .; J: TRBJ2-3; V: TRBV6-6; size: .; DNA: TGTGCCAGCAGTTCCCTGGGGTCCCTTGGCACAGATACGCAGTATTTT; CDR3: CASSSLGSLGTDTQYF
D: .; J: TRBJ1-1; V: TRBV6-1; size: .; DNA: TGTGCCAGCAGTGAACTTGTGGCGGTGATTGAAGCTTTCTTT; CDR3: CASSELVAVIEAFF
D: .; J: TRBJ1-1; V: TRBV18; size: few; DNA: TGTGCCAGCTCACCGCAGGGTAAGAACACTGAAGCTTTCTTT; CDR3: CASSPQGKNTEAFF
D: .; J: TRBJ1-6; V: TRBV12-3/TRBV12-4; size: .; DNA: TGTGCCAGCAGTTTAGGGCGGTCTTCACCCCTCCACTTT; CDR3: CASSLGRSSPLHF
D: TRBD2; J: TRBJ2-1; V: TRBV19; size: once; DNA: TGTGCCAGTAGTATAGTAAGGCGGGGGAGCTCCTACAATGAGCAGTTCTTC; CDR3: CASSIVRRGSSYNEQFF
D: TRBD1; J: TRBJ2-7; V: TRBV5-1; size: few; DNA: TGCGCCAGCAGCGCGGGGACAGGGCCCTACGAGCAGTACTTC; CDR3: CASSAGTGPYEQYF
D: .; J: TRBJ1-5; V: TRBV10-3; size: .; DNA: TGTGCCATCAGTGACAGGGCGGCTCAGCCCCAGCATTTT; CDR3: CAISDRAAQPQHF
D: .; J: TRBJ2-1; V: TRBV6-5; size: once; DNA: TGTGCCAGCACCACAGCCTACAATGAGCAGTTCTTC; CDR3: CASTTAYNEQFF
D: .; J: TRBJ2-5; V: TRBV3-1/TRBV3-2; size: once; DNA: TGTGCCAGCAGCCAAGACCGGGGCAGGGGGGAAGAGACCCAGTACTTC; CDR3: CASSQDRGRGEETQYF
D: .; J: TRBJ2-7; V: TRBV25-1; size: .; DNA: TGTGCCAGCAGGGGGGGCAAAACCAGCTACGAGCAGTACTTC; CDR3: CASRGGKTSYEQYF
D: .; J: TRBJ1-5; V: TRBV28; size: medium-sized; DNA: TGTGCCAGCAGTCAGAACAATCAGCCCCAGCATTTT; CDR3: CASSQNNQPQHF
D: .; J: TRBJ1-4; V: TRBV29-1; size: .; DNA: TGCAGCGCACGGGCGGGGACTAATGAAAAACTGTTTTTT; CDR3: CSARAGTNEKLFF
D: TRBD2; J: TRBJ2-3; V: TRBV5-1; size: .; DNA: TGCGCCAGCAGCTTGGCGGCTAGCGGGAGTCTTGATACGCAGTATTTT; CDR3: CASSLAASGSLDTQYF
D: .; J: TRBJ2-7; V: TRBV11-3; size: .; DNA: TGTGCCAGCAGCCCGGGACCGCCGTTGTACGAGCAGTACTTC; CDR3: CASSPGPPLYEQYF
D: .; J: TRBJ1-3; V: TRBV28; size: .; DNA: TGTGCCAGCACCTGGGGGACCGGAGTAATCTCTGGAAACACCATATATTTT; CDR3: CASTWGTGVISGNTIYF